This T cell receptor beta chain was obtained from a study of blood T cell repertoires in COVID-19 (dated by TCRdb to the early 2020s). For the wider study: Samples covering the acute and convalescent phases of COVID-19 were provided by collaborators in the United States, Italy and Spain. The prospective study material was composed of cDNA or gDNA derived from T cells, B-cell-depleted T cells, or PBMCs. Deeply sampled blood TCRbeta repertoires from subjects exposed to, actively infected with, or recovered from COVID-19 were included in the dataset. The repertoires were released in a freely available public database meant as a resource for research on the immune response to SARS-CoV-2. Samples came from the ongoing ImmuneRACE study (first 160 participants) plus 1,254 subjects from 6 global collaborators. Nearly every sample came with metadata listing a de-identified subject ID, COVID-19 status, age in years and sex. HLA class I and class II types, where available, came from metadata supplied by the sample provider rather than from assay-based typing.

In the prospective study, participants were roughly 18 to 100 years old, resided in approximately 22 geographic areas of the United States, and were enrolled through a virtual design. Cohort assignment in the prospective study relied on participant-reported clinical history from a screening survey and a study questionnaire. ImmuneRACE Cohort 3 recovered participants were defined by two consecutive negative NP/OP PCR tests, healthcare professional clearance, or symptom resolution. In the prospective study, whole blood, serum and a nasopharyngeal or oropharyngeal swab were collected from each participant by mobile phlebotomists. Over a roughly 2-month period, participants in the prospective study had the option of providing additional blood draws and questionnaires. Before DNA extraction, prospective study blood samples were shipped either frozen or at room temperature. The paper as a whole reports these results and caveats: Clinical and demographic metadata were provided uncurated, with the amount varying by source and participant.

As regards this clone: There is no known antigen for this receptor. The input lacks base qualities; no much larger clone sits a single base away.

The immunoSEQ Assay, a bias-controlled multiplex PCR, was used to amplify TCRbeta CDR3 regions from genomic DNA. As for the authors' bioinformatics: The number of nucleated cells in each sample was estimated from the amplification of reference gene primers within the assay. To quantify the absolute abundance of each unique TCRbeta CDR3 rearrangement, sequence reads were collapsed and filtered. For each sample, productive Simpson clonality was calculated as the square root of Simpson's diversity index across productive rearrangements. TCRdb stores this immuneACCESS table with in-frame sequences only. Part of the clones is absent; in the studies checked, under half of the shortfall reflects unresolved V genes, and no reason is known for the rest. V and J calls and clone size are given by that table; D and trimming were obtained from the DNA. This sample has about 100,000 clones in its table, and 65% to 90% of those were observed once. The ten largest account for roughly 2.6% of the sample.

What was sequenced was PBMCs or T cells enriched from blood (not recorded which). The TCR sequence derives from a woman in her fifties or sixties who had recovered from COVID-19.

At the DNA level, the sequence is TGTGCCAGCAGCTTAAATAGCGGCAGGGCCCTCGATACGCAGTATTTT. Translated, it gives CASSLNSGRALDTQYF. The chain is assembled from TRBV7-3 and TRBJ2-3, with TRBD2 perhaps the D gene, on 6 matching bases. Via the germline V gene, CDR1 is SGHTA and CDR2 FQGTGA. The cysteine opens and the phenylalanine closes a CDR3 of 16 amino acids. The retained sequence is limited to the CDR3, 48 bases, with the frame set at the first base. At the junction V is shortened by 1 base and J by 6 bases, with 17 bases in between.